The 26 T cell receptor beta chains presented below share a single source sample, sequenced in a study of blood T cell repertoires in COVID-19. Repertoires were generated with immunoSEQ multiplex PCR, while TCRdb's copy carries only in-frame clones and drops some. The sample consists of 400,000 to 550,000 clones, around 90% of them appearing once. The sequenced material came from PBMCs or T cells enriched from blood (not recorded which). The receptors were gathered from a woman in her late teens or twenties with acute COVID-19.

The chain uses TRBV7-9 and TRBJ2-1, with D possibly being TRBD2 (6 bases). The CDR3 extends over 16 amino acids. Looked up from germline, CDR1 is SEHNR and CDR2 is FQNEAQ (reference sequence). V was cut by 4 bases and J by 1 base, with 14 bases left in between. The CDR3, as DNA: TGTGCCAGCAGCTCCCGGGACTTTCAGTCCTACAATGAGCAGTTCTTC. Protein product: CASSSRDFQSYNEQFF.

The chain has TRBV27 and TRBJ1-1; D perhaps matches TRBD1 (5 bases). V lost 1 base to trimming and J lost 1 base, with 7 bases between them. Germline lookup yields CDR1 MNHEY and CDR2 SMNVEV (reference sequence). This CDR3 is built from 14 residues. For the CDR3, the DNA is TGTGCCAGCAGTTTATGGCAGGGGAACACTGAAGCTTTCTTT. This gives the protein CASSLWQGNTEAFF.

V and J are TRBV18 and TRBJ1-1; TRBD1 matches 7 bases. This CDR3 contains 17 residues. Trimming took 3 bases from V and 0 from J; bases not matched to a gene: 10. Germline-derived CDR1 and CDR2 are KGHSH and LQKENI. CDR3 sequence reads: CASSPWTGSVLNTEAFF. CDR3 DNA: TGTGCCAGCTCACCGTGGACAGGATCGGTGCTGAACACTGAAGCTTTCTTT. Full variable domain (remainder filled in from reference TRBV18 and TRBJ1-1): NAGVMQNPRHLVRRRGQEARLRCSPMKGHSHVYWYRQLPEEGLKFMVYLQKENIIDESGMPKERFSAEFPKEGPSILRIQQVVRGDSAAYFCASSPWTGSVLNTEAFFGQGTRLTVV.

CDR3: CASSFLGLANTGELFF. Here the CDR3 DNA reads TGTGCCAGCAGTTTTCTGGGACTAGCCAACACCGGGGAGCTGTTTTTT. V is TRBV27 and J is TRBJ2-2; 9 positions match TRBD2. The CDR3 length is 16 residues. The germline CDR1 and CDR2 sequences are MNHEY and SMNVEV (reference sequence). J gave up 2 bases and V 3 bases, and 4 bases lay outside the gene matches.

J is TRBJ1-2 and V is TRBV19; 8 bases are a match to TRBD1. The CDR3 loop spans 17 amino acids. Germline lookup yields CDR1 LNHDA and CDR2 SQIVND (reference sequence). With 5 bases clipped from V and 4 bases from J, the junction kept 15 bases outside the gene matches. The CDR3 spells CASSVGQGRGEFYGYTF. The CDR3 DNA is TGTGCCAGTAGTGTCGGACAGGGCCGAGGAGAATTCTATGGCTACACCTTC.

This chain links TRBV19 with TRBJ1-4; TRBD1 might be the D (5 bases). This CDR3 is built from 14 residues. CDR1 is LNHDA, CDR2 SQIVND, per germline (reference sequence). V lost 3 bases and J lost 8, with 13 bases in between. The CDR3 loop is CASSIPGVGEKLFF. The CDR3 nucleotides read TGTGCCAGTAGTATTCCGGGGGTAGGCGAAAAACTGTTTTTT. Filled out from reference TRBV19 and TRBJ1-4, the complete variable domain reads DGGITQSPKYLFRKEGQNVTLSCEQNLNHDAMYWYRQDPGQGLRLIYYSQIVNDFQKGDIAEGYSVSREKKESFPLTVTSAQKNPTAFYLCASSIPGVGEKLFFGSGTQLSVL.

The chain joins TRBV18 to TRBJ2-2, with 9 bases identical to TRBD1. In germline, CDR1 is KGHSH, CDR2 LQKENI. This CDR3 region has 16 residues. V gave up 3 bases and J gave up 9 bases; unmatched junction bases: 11. CDR3 nucleotides: TGTGCCAGCTCACCCTCAAGGACAGGGGTTGTCCGGGAGCTGTTTTTT. It yields the protein CASSPSRTGVVRELFF.

This clone appeared a few times. The V call is TRBV11-1, the J call TRBJ2-7; perhaps TRBD2 as D (5 bases). Germline CDR1 SGHAT, CDR2 FQDESV (reference sequence). V shed 3 bases and J shed 1 base, with 13 bases lying between them. CDR3 length: 15 residues. As DNA, the CDR3 is TGTGCCAGCAGCTTTTTGGGAACTAGTTCCTACGAGCAGTACTTC. Translated, it gives CASSFLGTSSYEQYF.

The V call is TRBV27, the J call TRBJ1-1, with D possibly being TRBD1 (5 bases). CDR1 is MNHEY, CDR2 SMNVEV, per germline (reference sequence). CDR3 length: 11 amino acids. V was shortened by 6 bases and J by 8 bases, with 10 bases between the two germline ends. The CDR3 nucleotides are TGTGCCAGCAGGAGACAGACAGAAGCTTTCTTT. This translates into CASRRQTEAFF.

This clone has just one count. A much more abundant neighbour one base away suggests this may be a read error. The chain carries TRBV12-3 or TRBV12-4 and TRBJ2-6; D gene unclear. The CDR3 covers 13 residues. Trimming removed 3 bases at V and 2 bases at J, with 2 bases between. The CDR3 sequence: CASSFAGANVLTF. Written as DNA, the CDR3 is TGTGCCAGCAGTTTCGCTGGGGCCAACGTCCTGACTTTC.

The rearrangement uses TRBV19 and TRBJ1-2; TRBD1 agrees at 8 bases. From germline, CDR1 is LNHDA and CDR2 SQIVND (reference sequence). CDR3 size: 14 residues. Unmatched junction bases numbered 12, after V lost 9 bases and J lost 6 bases. The CDR3 loop is CASATGVRSDGYTF. CDR3 DNA sequence: TGTGCCAGCGCGACAGGGGTCCGCTCCGATGGCTACACCTTC.

The chain links TRBV4-1 to TRBJ1-1, with a weak D call TRBD1 (6 bases). The CDR3 is 16 amino acids. V gave up 4 bases and J gave up 3 bases, with 18 bases separating them. Germline V gene sequence: CDR1 MGHRA, CDR2 YSYEKL. The CDR3 loop is CASSPGQRLGHTEAFF. CDR3 nucleotide sequence: TGCGCCAGCAGCCCTGGACAGCGACTGGGGCACACTGAAGCTTTCTTT.

The chain employs TRBV29-1 and TRBJ1-5; no reliable D call. Germline loops: CDR1 SQVTM, CDR2 ANQGSEA. Trimming cost V 4 bases and J 5 bases, with 9 bases left between them. The length of the CDR3 is 12 residues. CDR3 in DNA: TGCAGCGTTGGGGGAGGCGATCAGCCCCAGCATTTT. Translating gives CSVGGGDQPQHF.

The gene calls are TRBV5-4 and TRBJ2-5; 12 nucleotides align to TRBD2. Germline CDR1 and CDR2: SGHNT and YYREEE (reference sequence). The V gene end was trimmed by 4 bases and the J gene end by 3 bases; junction bases not matched to a gene: 7. The CDR3 runs to 16 residues. Written as DNA, the CDR3 is TGTGCCAGCAGCCCTTGGACTAGCGGGGAGAAAGAGACCCAGTACTTC. Translated: CASSPWTSGEKETQYF.

V gene TRBV5-4 combines with J gene TRBJ1-1, with D perhaps TRBD1 (5 bases). Trimming took off 4 bases at V and 5 bases at J, with 15 bases between the two ends. Germline CDR1 SGHNT, CDR2 YYREEE (reference sequence). CDR3 length: 14 amino acids. The CDR3 here is CASSPAGRRTEAFF. Here the CDR3 DNA reads TGTGCCAGCAGCCCCGCGGGGCGTCGAACTGAAGCTTTCTTT.

The chain recombines TRBV12-3 or TRBV12-4 with TRBJ1-5, with 9 bases fitting TRBD1. The CDR3 sequence is 13 residues long. The CDR3 sequence: CAWAGQGLQPQHF. CDR3 coding DNA: TGTGCATGGGCGGGACAGGGACTTCAGCCCCAGCATTTT.

This chain connects TRBV11-2 to TRBJ2-7; 7 positions match TRBD1. Trimming cost V 5 bases and J 1 base; bases outside gene matches: 2. The germline CDR1 and CDR2 sequences are SGHAT and FQNNGV. The CDR3 spans 13 residues. The CDR3, as DNA: TGTGCCAGCAGCCGGACAGGTTCCTACGAGCAGTACTTC. Translation: CASSRTGSYEQYF.

The CDR3 reads CASSSGAPYGYTF. The CDR3 nucleotides read TGTGCCAGCAGCTCTGGGGCACCTTATGGCTACACCTTC. V and J are TRBV5-4 and TRBJ1-2; TRBD1 might be the D (5 bases). Germline CDR1 and CDR2: SGHNT and YYREEE (reference sequence). With 3 bases removed from V and 5 bases from J, the gap between germline ends came to 11 bases. CDR3 length equals 13 residues.

This clone showed up just once. The CDR3: CASRANPGTSGPYNEQFF. The CDR3 nucleotides read TGTGCCAGCAGGGCCAACCCCGGGACTAGCGGACCCTACAATGAGCAGTTCTTC. V gene TRBV2 combines with J gene TRBJ2-1; 11 positions agree with TRBD2. The CDR3 is 18 amino acids. After removal of 6 bases from V and 2 bases from J, the junction contained 12 bases not matched to a gene. Germline values: CDR1 SNHLY, CDR2 FYNNEI.

This clone was counted a single time. This rearrangement joins TRBV21-1 to TRBJ2-1; the D call of TRBD1 is as the table states it, not checked on the DNA. TRBV21-1 is noted as a pseudogene. The CDR3 extends over 17 amino acids. DNA for the CDR3: TGTGCCAGCAGCAATGTACCAGGGGACAGCTCCTACAATGAGCAGTTCTTC. Encoded protein: CASSNVPGDSSYNEQFF.

The J gene is TRBJ1-1, the V gene TRBV3-1 (or the pseudogene TRBV3-2); the D is unclear. Looked up from germline, CDR1 is LGHDT and CDR2 is YNNKEL (reference sequence). CDR3 size: 12 residues. V shed 10 bases and J shed 1 base, with 10 bases lying between them. This CDR3 is CATSRENTEAFF. The CDR3, as DNA: TGTGCCACTTCCCGGGAGAACACTGAAGCTTTCTTT.

V and J are TRBV9 and TRBJ2-7; 11 nucleotides align to TRBD2. Per the germline V gene, CDR1 is SGDLS and CDR2 is YYNGEE. CDR3 size: 16 residues. V lost 4 bases, J lost 7 bases, and 13 bases stayed unmatched. The CDR3 nucleotides are TGTGCCAGCAGCAGGGACAGGGAGACTAGCGGGGCAGAGCAGTACTTC. This translates into CASSRDRETSGAEQYF.

The rearrangement joins TRBV11-3 to TRBJ2-1; the match to TRBD2 covers 8 bases. The CDR3 is 16 amino acids. CDR1 and CDR2 (germline): SGHNT, YENEEA. V trimming: 3 bases; J trimming: 5 bases; junction bases outside the gene matches: 9. CDR3 amino acids: CASSLVAGTYDNEQFF. The CDR3, as DNA: TGTGCCAGCAGCTTGGTAGCGGGAACGTATGACAATGAGCAGTTCTTC.

On this clone: Other DNA sequences from this sample encode an identical CDR3 as well. The V gene is TRBV29-1, the J gene TRBJ2-7, with 8 bases identical to TRBD1. This CDR3 has 13 amino acids. From germline, CDR1 is SQVTM and CDR2 ANQGSEA. V trimming: 3 bases; J trimming: 3 bases; junction bases outside the gene matches: 4. The CDR3 is CSVEGTGLYEQYF. The DNA for the CDR3 is TGCAGCGTTGAGGGGACAGGCCTCTACGAGCAGTACTTC.

The V and J genes are TRBV7-9 and TRBJ1-1; D is perhaps TRBD1 (5 bases). V lost 2 bases and J 7 bases, leaving 8 bases between the germline ends. Germline V gives CDR1 SEHNR, CDR2 FQNEAQ (reference sequence). The CDR3 is 12 amino acids. CDR3 sequence reads: CASSLIQGEAFF. For the CDR3, the DNA is TGTGCCAGCAGCTTAATCCAGGGTGAAGCTTTCTTT. Variable domain in full (rest from reference TRBV7-9 and TRBJ1-1): DTGVSQNPRHKITKRGQNVTFRCDPISEHNRLYWYRQTLGQGPEFLTYFQNEAQLEKSRLLSDRFSAERPKGSFSTLEIQRTEQGDSAMYLCASSLIQGEAFFGQGTRLTVV.

This clone appeared a few times. V usage is TRBV7-8 and J usage is TRBJ1-4; 8 bases are shared with TRBD1. The CDR3 consists of 16 residues. Germline V gives CDR1 SGHVS, CDR2 FQNEAQ. V trimming: 1 base; J trimming: 8 bases; junction bases outside the gene matches: 9. CDR3 sequence: CASSLGLDREVEKLFF. CDR3 bases: TGTGCCAGCAGCTTAGGGCTGGACAGGGAAGTCGAAAAACTGTTTTTT.